These 21 T cell receptor beta chains were sequenced from one sample in a study of blood T cell repertoires in COVID-19. The table came from immunoSEQ multiplex PCR; TCRdb's copy has only in-frame clones and leaves some out. The table lists about 110,000 clones, approximately 84% of them singletons, with approximately 1.3% in the top ten. Input material: peripheral blood. All receptors derive from a man between 40 and 49 years old with acute or convalescent COVID-19.

The chain's CDR3 is CASSEVLQGAGYGYTF. The CDR3 nucleotides are TGTGCCAGCAGTGAAGTGCTACAGGGGGCCGGCTATGGCTACACCTTC. This chain links TRBV6-1 with TRBJ1-2; TRBD1 agrees at 9 bases. Germline V CDR1 and CDR2: MNHNS, SASEGT. Germline trimming cut 1 base from V and 4 bases from J; bases unmatched to any gene: 7. This CDR3 has 16 residues.

The gene calls are TRBV18 and TRBJ2-2, with D maybe TRBD2 (5 bases). CDR3 length: 15 residues. Germline loops: CDR1 KGHSH, CDR2 LQKENI. The germline V and J ends were trimmed by 2 bases and 6 bases, with 13 bases remaining between them. CDR3 DNA sequence: TGTGCCAGCTCACCAGAGCGGTCCGGGTCCGGGGAGCTGTTTTTT. It specifies CASSPERSGSGELFF.

This clone was detected only once. The CDR3 here is CASSQFPTETNEKLFF. In DNA form, the CDR3 reads TGTGCCAGCAGCCAATTCCCGACAGAGACGAATGAAAAACTGTTTTTT. The J gene is TRBJ1-4, the V gene TRBV3-1 (or the pseudogene TRBV3-2); tentative D call: TRBD1 (5 bases). Trimming removed 2 bases from V and 5 bases from J, with 15 bases in between. This CDR3 is 16 amino acids long. Germline values: CDR1 LGHDT, CDR2 YNNKEL (reference sequence).

The rearrangement joins TRBV19 to TRBJ2-7; 9 positions match TRBD2. Germline loops: CDR1 LNHDA, CDR2 SQIVND (reference sequence). The ends lost 8 bases at V and 2 bases at J; junction bases unmatched: 10. This CDR3 is built from 15 residues. The CDR3, as DNA: TGTGCCAGTCGTGGTGTGGCGGGAGGGCCCTACGAGCAGTACTTC. Encoded protein: CASRGVAGGPYEQYF.

The chain is built from TRBV27 and TRBJ1-1, with a possible D match to TRBD1 (6 bases). Germline values: CDR1 MNHEY, CDR2 SMNVEV (reference sequence). This CDR3 has 14 amino acids. V shed 6 bases and J shed 0 bases, with 11 bases lying between them. As DNA, the CDR3 is TGTGCCAGCAGCGCCAGGGGTTTGAACACTGAAGCTTTCTTT. This translates into CASSARGLNTEAFF.

V gene TRBV30 combines with J gene TRBJ2-3; the match to TRBD1 covers 8 bases. Trimming cost V 2 bases and J 1 base; bases outside gene matches: 5. Germline CDR1 reads GTSNPN; CDR2 reads SVGIG (reference sequence). CDR3 length: 15 amino acids. The CDR3 region is CAWSTGGSGTDTQYF. The CDR3 DNA reads as TGTGCCTGGAGTACAGGGGGTTCGGGCACAGATACGCAGTATTTT.

The V gene is TRBV18, the J gene TRBJ2-7; D not certain. The CDR3 has 14 residues. The germline V gene has CDR1 KGHSH and CDR2 LQKENI. Trimming stripped 2 bases from V and 2 bases from J, with 10 bases between. The CDR3 bases are TGTGCCAGCTCACCAGATGGGCCCGCCTACGAGCAGTACTTC. Translating it yields CASSPDGPAYEQYF. Together with reference TRBV18 and TRBJ2-7, the CDR3 gives the full variable domain: NAGVMQNPRHLVRRRGQEARLRCSPMKGHSHVYWYRQLPEEGLKFMVYLQKENIIDESGMPKERFSAEFPKEGPSILRIQQVVRGDSAAYFCASSPDGPAYEQYFGPGTRLTVT.

This clone was observed once. The rearrangement joins TRBV9 to TRBJ1-2, with D possibly TRBD1 on 6 matching bases. CDR1 and CDR2 (germline): SGDLS, YYNGEE. Trimming left V 0 bases short and J 6 bases short, with 12 bases between. This CDR3 has 14 residues. This chain's CDR3 is CASSVGWGRHGYTF. Written as DNA, the CDR3 is TGTGCCAGCAGCGTAGGTTGGGGGCGGCATGGCTACACCTTC.

The chain combines TRBV12-3 or TRBV12-4 with TRBJ1-4; D is uncertain. The V and J ends lost 7 bases and 8 bases respectively, with 14 bases between them. The CDR3 runs to 13 residues. This CDR3 is CASTWGGREKLFF. The CDR3 DNA follows: TGTGCCAGCACCTGGGGAGGGCGGGAAAAACTGTTTTTT.

V is TRBV5-1 and J is TRBJ1-2; 8 bases agree with TRBD1. The length of the CDR3 is 15 residues. The germline CDR1 and CDR2 sequences are SGHRS and YFSETQ. V lost 4 bases to trimming and J lost 4 bases; unmatched junction nucleotides: 9. The chain's CDR3 is CASSPVGQAAYGYTF. The CDR3 nucleotides read TGCGCCAGCAGCCCCGTGGGACAGGCCGCCTATGGCTACACCTTC.

The chain employs TRBV7-2 and TRBJ2-7, with 14 bases lining up with TRBD2. Germline V CDR1 and CDR2: SGHTA, FQGNSA. Germline trimming cut 3 bases from V and 3 bases from J; bases unmatched to any gene: 7. The CDR3 has 17 residues. CDR3 in amino acids: CASSFTGTSGGNYEQYF. In nucleotides, the CDR3 is TGTGCCAGCAGCTTCACCGGGACTAGCGGGGGAAACTACGAGCAGTACTTC.

The chain employs TRBV15 and TRBJ2-5; D is perhaps TRBD1 (6 bases). V dropped 3 bases and J dropped 5 bases, with 16 bases sitting between them. The CDR3 covers 15 residues. Germline V lookup: CDR1 LNHNV, CDR2 YYDKDF (reference sequence). The CDR3 DNA reads as TGTGCCACCAGCAGTTCCGGGACCACAGGGGAGACCCAGTACTTC. Its protein is CATSSSGTTGETQYF.

The chain couples TRBV28 to TRBJ2-5, with 7 bases that match TRBD1. V shed 5 bases and J 2 bases; nucleotides not matched to a gene: 11. Germline assignment: CDR1 MDHEN and CDR2 SYDVKM. The CDR3 extends over 16 amino acids. The CDR3 protein is CASSPSGQALQETQYF. The CDR3 DNA is TGTGCCAGCAGTCCCTCCGGACAGGCGTTACAAGAGACCCAGTACTTC.

The chain uses TRBV13 and TRBJ1-2, with TRBD1 as a possible D gene (5 bases). The V gene's germline CDR1 is PRHDT and CDR2 FYEKMQ (reference sequence). Trimming cost V 0 bases and J 8 bases, with 13 bases left between them. CDR3 length equals 14 residues. The CDR3 is CASSLGGGTGGYTF. CDR3 sequence (DNA): TGTGCCAGCAGCTTAGGCGGGGGGACTGGGGGCTACACCTTC.

The genes are TRBV5-8 and TRBJ1-5; D not resolved. V was cut by 0 bases and J by 4 bases, with 11 bases left in between. The CDR3 is 15 residues long. Per germline, CDR1 SGHTS and CDR2 YDEGEE. This chain's CDR3 is CASSLGQKINQPQHF. CDR3 in DNA: TGTGCCAGCAGCTTGGGGCAGAAGATTAATCAGCCCCAGCATTTT.

The chain links TRBV11-2 to TRBJ2-6; D is unclear. V lost 5 bases to trimming and J lost 4 bases, with 15 bases between them. Germline V CDR1 and CDR2: SGHAT, FQNNGV. The CDR3 is 16 amino acids. Here the CDR3 reads CASSPVATIGANVLTF. In DNA, the CDR3 is TGTGCCAGCAGCCCCGTAGCCACCATAGGGGCCAACGTCCTGACTTTC.

J is TRBJ1-2 and V is TRBV29-1; 7 bases are a match to TRBD1. Per germline, CDR1 SQVTM and CDR2 ANQGSEA. V trimming: 1 base; J trimming: 8 bases; junction bases outside the gene matches: 13. There are 15 residues in the CDR3. The CDR3 DNA reads TGCAGCGTTGAAGGGCGGACAGGAAGTGTCTGGGGCTACACCTTC. The encoded protein is CSVEGRTGSVWGYTF.

The chain links TRBV6-5 to TRBJ2-7; the match to TRBD2 covers 8 bases. The CDR3 is 16 residues long. Germline V gene lookup returns CDR1 MNHEY and CDR2 SVGAGI. V lost 4 bases to trimming and J lost 2 bases; unmatched junction nucleotides: 10. The CDR3 loop reads CASSSNPSGLAYEQYF. The CDR3 coding sequence is TGTGCCAGCAGTTCCAACCCTTCGGGACTAGCCTACGAGCAGTACTTC.

The chain joins TRBV4-3 to TRBJ2-3; 13 bases are shared with TRBD2. The germline V gene encodes CDR1 LGHNA and CDR2 YSLEER. V shed 5 bases, J shed 0 bases, and the junction held 11 bases outside the gene matches. The CDR3 sequence is 19 residues long. The chain's CDR3 is CASSSRGTSGTHSTDTQYF. The CDR3 DNA sequence: TGCGCCAGCAGCAGCCGCGGGACTAGCGGGACCCATAGCACAGATACGCAGTATTTT.

The chain links TRBV5-1 to TRBJ2-3; 9 positions agree with TRBD2. The CDR3 length is 17 residues. Germline V gene data show CDR1 as SGHRS and CDR2 as YFSETQ. V was clipped by 2 bases and J by 0 bases; unmatched bases: 7. The CDR3 coding sequence is TGCGCCAGCAGCTTTAGCGGGGGTCACCCTAGCACAGATACGCAGTATTTT. It yields the protein CASSFSGGHPSTDTQYF.

This chain joins TRBV10-3 and TRBJ2-7; tentatively, D is TRBD1 (6 bases). Trimming removed 4 bases from V and 7 bases from J, with 17 bases in between. CDR3 length equals 14 residues. The germline gives CDR1 ENHRY, CDR2 SYGVKD. The CDR3 DNA reads as TGTGCCATCAGTGCCTACCGGGACACCGTGGAGCAGTACTTC. It is translated as CAISAYRDTVEQYF.